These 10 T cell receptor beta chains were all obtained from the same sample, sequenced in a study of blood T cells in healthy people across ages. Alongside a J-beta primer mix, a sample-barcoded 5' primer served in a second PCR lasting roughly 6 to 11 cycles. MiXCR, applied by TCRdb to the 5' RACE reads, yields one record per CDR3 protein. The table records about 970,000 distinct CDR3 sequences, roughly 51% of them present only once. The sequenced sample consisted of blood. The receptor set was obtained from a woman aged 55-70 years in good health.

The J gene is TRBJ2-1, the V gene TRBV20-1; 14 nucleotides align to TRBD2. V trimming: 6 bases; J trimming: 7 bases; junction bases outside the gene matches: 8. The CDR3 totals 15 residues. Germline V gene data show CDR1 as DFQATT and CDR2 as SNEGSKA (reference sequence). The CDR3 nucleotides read TGCAGTGCGCAACCGGGACTAGCGGGAGTAAATGAGCAGTTCTTC. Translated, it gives CSAQPGLAGVNEQFF.

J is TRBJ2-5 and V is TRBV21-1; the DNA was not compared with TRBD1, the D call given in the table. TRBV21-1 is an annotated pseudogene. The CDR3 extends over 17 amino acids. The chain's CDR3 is CASSRCRDRESKETQYF. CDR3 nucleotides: TGTGCCAGCAGCAGGTGCCGGGACAGGGAGAGCAAAGAGACCCAGTACTTC.

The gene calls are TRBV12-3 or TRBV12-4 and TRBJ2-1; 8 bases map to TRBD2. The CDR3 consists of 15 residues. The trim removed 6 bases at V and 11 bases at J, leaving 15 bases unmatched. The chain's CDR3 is CASSPGGKRGNQQFF. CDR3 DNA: TGTGCCAGCAGCCCGGGGGGGAAAAGGGGGAATCAGCAGTTCTTC.

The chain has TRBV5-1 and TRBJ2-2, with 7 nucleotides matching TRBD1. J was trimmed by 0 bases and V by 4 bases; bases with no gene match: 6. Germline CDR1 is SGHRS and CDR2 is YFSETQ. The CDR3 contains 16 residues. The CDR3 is CASSRRQGSNTGELFF. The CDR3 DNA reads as TGCGCCAGCAGCCGTAGACAGGGTTCGAACACCGGGGAGCTGTTTTTT.

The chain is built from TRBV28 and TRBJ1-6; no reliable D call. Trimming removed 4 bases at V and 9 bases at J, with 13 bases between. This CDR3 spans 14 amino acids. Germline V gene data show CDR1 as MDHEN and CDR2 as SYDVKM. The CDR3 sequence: CASSSPVGSSPLHF. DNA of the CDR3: TGTGCCAGCAGTTCGCCTGTGGGGAGTTCACCCCTCCACTTT.

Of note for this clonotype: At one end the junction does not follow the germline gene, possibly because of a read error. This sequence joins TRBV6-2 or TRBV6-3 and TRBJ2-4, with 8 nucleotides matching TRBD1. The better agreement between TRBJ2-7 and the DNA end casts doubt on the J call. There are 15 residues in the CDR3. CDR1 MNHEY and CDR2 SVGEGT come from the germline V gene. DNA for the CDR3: TGTGCCAGCAGTAACTCAAACAGGGGGTCCTACGAGCAGTACTTC. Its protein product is CASSNSNRGSYEQYF.

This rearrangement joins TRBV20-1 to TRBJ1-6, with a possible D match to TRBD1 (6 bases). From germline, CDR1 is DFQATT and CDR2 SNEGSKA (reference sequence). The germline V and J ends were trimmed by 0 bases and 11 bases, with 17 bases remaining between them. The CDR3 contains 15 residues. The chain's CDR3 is CSARDQGGDGAPLHF. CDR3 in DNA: TGCAGTGCTAGAGATCAAGGGGGGGATGGGGCACCCCTCCACTTT.

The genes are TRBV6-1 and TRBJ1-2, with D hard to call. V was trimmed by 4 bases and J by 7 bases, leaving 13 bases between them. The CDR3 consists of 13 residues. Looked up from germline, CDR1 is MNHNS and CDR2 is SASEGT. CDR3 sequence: CASSVEGRVGYTF. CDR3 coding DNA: TGTGCCAGCAGTGTGGAGGGAAGAGTTGGCTACACCTTC.

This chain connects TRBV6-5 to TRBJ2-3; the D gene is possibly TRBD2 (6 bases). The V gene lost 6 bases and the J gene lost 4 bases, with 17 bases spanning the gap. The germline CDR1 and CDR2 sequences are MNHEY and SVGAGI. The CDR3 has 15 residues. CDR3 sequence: CASSPLEGFADTQYF. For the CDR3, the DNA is TGTGCCAGCAGCCCTCTGGAGGGGTTCGCAGATACGCAGTATTTT.

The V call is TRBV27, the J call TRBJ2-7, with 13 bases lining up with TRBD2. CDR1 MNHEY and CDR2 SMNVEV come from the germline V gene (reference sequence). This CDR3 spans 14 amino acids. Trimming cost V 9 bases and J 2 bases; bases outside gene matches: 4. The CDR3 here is CASKGLAGPYEQYF. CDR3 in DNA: TGTGCCAGTAAGGGACTAGCGGGGCCCTACGAGCAGTACTTC.